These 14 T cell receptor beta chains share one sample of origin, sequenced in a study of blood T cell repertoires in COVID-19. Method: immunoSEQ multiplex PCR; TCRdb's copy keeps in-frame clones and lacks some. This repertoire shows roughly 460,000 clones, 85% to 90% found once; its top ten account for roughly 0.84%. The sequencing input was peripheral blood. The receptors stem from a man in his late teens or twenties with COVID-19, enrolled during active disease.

CDR3 coding DNA: TGTGCCAGCAGCTTAGCAGGGGCCGGGAATTCACCCCTCCACTTT. Translation: CASSLAGAGNSPLHF. V and J are TRBV7-8 and TRBJ1-6; TRBD1 is a possible D gene (5 bases). The germline V and J ends were trimmed by 0 bases and 7 bases, with 10 bases remaining between them. This CDR3 comprises 15 residues. Germline loops: CDR1 SGHVS, CDR2 FQNEAQ.

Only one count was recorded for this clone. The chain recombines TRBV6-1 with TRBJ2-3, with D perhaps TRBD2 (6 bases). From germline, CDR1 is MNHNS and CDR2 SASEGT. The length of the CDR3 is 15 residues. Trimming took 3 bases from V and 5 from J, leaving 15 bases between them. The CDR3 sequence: CASSEPGETRDTQYF. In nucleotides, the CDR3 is TGTGCCAGCAGTGAGCCGGGGGAGACTCGAGATACGCAGTATTTT.

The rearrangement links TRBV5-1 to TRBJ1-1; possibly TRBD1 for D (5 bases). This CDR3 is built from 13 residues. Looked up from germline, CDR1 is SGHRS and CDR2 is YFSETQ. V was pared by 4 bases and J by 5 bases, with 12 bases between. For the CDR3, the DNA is TGCGCCAGCAGCGGAGGAGGGGTGACTGAAGCTTTCTTT. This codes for CASSGGGVTEAFF.

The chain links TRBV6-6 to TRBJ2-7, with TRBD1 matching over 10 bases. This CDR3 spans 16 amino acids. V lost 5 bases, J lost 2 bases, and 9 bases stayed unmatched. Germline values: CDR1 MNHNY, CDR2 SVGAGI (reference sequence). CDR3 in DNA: TGTGCCAGCAGTCCGCACCCTGGGACAGGGGCCTACGAGCAGTACTTC. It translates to CASSPHPGTGAYEQYF.

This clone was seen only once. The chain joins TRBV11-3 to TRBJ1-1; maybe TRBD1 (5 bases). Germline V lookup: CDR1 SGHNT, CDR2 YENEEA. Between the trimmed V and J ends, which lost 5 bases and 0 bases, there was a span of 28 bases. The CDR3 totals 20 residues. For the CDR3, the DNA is TGTGCCAGCAGCCCACGTCTTTCAGGGCTTCTAAAACTCCTGAACACTGAAGCTTTCTTT. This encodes CASSPRLSGLLKLLNTEAFF.

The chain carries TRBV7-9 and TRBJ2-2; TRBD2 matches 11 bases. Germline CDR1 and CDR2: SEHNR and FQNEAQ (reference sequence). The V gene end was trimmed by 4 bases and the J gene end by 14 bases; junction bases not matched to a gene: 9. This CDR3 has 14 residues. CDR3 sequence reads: CASSSVPLAGGLFF. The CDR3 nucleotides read TGTGCCAGCAGCTCCGTTCCGCTAGCGGGAGGACTGTTTTTT.

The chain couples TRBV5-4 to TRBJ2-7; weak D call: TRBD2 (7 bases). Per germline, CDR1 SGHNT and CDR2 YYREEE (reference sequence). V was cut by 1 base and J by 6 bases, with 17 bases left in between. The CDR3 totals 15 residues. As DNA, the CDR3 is TGTGCCAGCAGCTTGCTCGCGGGGGCGCTATCCGAGCAGTACTTC. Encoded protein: CASSLLAGALSEQYF.

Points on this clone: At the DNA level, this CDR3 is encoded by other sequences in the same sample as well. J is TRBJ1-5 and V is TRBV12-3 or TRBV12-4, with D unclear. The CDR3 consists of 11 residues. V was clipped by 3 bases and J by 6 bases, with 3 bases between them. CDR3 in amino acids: CASSFGQPQHF. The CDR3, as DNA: TGTGCCAGCAGTTTCGGTCAGCCCCAGCATTTT.

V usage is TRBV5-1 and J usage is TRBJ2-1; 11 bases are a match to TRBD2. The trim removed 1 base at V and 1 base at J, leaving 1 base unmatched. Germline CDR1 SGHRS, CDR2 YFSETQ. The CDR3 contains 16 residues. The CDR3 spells CASSLLAGGSYNEQFF. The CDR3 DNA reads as TGCGCCAGCAGCTTGTTAGCGGGGGGGTCCTACAATGAGCAGTTCTTC.

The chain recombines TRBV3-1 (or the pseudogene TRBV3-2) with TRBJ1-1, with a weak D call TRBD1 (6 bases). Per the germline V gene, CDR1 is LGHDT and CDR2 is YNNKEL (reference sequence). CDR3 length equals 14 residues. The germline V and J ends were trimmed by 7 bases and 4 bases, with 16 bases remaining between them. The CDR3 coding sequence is TGTGCCAGCACCCTTTCTGGGGGCCGCACTGAAGCTTTCTTT. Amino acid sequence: CASTLSGGRTEAFF.

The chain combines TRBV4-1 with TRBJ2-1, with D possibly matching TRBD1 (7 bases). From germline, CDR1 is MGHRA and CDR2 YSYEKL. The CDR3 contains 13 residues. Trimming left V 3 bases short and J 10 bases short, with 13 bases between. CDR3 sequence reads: CASSQPQGGEQFF. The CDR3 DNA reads TGCGCCAGCAGCCAGCCCCAGGGGGGCGAGCAGTTCTTC.

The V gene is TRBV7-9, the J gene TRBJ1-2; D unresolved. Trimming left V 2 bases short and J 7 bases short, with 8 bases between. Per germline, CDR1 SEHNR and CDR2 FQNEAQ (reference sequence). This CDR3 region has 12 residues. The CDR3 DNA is TGTGCCAGCAGCTTAAGTCAACTTGGCTACACCTTC. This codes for CASSLSQLGYTF.

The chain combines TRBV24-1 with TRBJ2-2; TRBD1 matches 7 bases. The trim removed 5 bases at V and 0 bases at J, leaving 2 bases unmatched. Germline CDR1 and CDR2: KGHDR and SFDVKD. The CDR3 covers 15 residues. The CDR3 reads CATSGTGANTGELFF. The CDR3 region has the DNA TGTGCCACCAGTGGGACAGGTGCGAACACCGGGGAGCTGTTTTTT.

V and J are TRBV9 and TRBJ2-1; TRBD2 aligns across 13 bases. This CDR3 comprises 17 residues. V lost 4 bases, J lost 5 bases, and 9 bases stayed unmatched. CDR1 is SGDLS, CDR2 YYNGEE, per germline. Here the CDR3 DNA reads TGTGCCAGCAGCCCGGGACTAGCGGGGAGAATCAACAATGAGCAGTTCTTC. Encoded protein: CASSPGLAGRINNEQFF.